The source of this T cell receptor (beta chain) is a study of blood T cell repertoires in COVID-19. Overall study context: The samples span acute and convalescent COVID-19 from the United States, Italy and Spain. The analysed material was cDNA or gDNA that came from T cells, B-cell-depleted T cells, or PBMCs.

In the original workflow: Scientists estimated how many nucleated cells there were by amplifying reference gene primers. Method: immunoSEQ multiplex PCR; TCRdb's copy keeps in-frame clones and lacks some. That table supplies the V and J calls and clone size; D and trimming were determined from the DNA. The sample holds 400,000 to 500,000 clones, around nine tenths seen once. This clone showed up just once. Clinical history as reported by participants underpinned cohort assignment. This CDR3 contains 13 residues. The germline V gene has CDR1 SQVTM and CDR2 ANQGSEA. Trimming took off 6 bases at V and 11 bases at J, with 19 bases between the two ends.

This chain uses TRBV29-1 with TRBJ1-4; D unresolved. The material sequenced was PBMCs or T cells enriched from blood (not recorded which). The TCR was taken from a woman aged 18 to 35 who had been exposed to COVID-19. CDR3 in amino acids: CSVFVGSEGKLFF. The CDR3 DNA reads as TGCAGCGTCTTCGTCGGGTCTGAGGGTAAACTGTTTTTT.